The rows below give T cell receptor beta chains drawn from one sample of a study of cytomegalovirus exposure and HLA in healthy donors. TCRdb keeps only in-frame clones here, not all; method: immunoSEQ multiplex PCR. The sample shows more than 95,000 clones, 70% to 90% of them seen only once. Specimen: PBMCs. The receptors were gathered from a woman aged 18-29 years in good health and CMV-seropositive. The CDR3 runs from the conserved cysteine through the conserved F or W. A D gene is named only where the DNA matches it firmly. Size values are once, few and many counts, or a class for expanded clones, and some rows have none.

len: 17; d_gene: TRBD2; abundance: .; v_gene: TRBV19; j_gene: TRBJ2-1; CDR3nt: TGTGCCAGTAGTATAGAGTTGGAGCGGGGGGGTTACAATGAGCAGTTCTTC; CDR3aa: CASSIELERGGYNEQFF
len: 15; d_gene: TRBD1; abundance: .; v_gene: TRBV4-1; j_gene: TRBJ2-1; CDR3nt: TGCGCCAGCGCACGTACAGGGGAAATTTACAATGAGCAGTTCTTC; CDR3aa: CASARTGEIYNEQFF
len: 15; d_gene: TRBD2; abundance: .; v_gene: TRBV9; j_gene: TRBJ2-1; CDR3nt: TGTGCCAGCAGCGAGACTAGCGGGGGGTCCCATGAGCAGTTCTTC; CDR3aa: CASSETSGGSHEQFF
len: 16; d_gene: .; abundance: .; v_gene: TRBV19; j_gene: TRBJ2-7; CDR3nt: TGTGCCAGTAGTACCTTGGGCCCTACACTAGTCTACGAGCAGTACTTC; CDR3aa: CASSTLGPTLVYEQYF
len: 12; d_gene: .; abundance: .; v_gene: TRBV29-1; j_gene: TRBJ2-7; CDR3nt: TGCAGCGCCAGCCAGGCGACCTACGAGCAGTACTTC; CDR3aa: CSASQATYEQYF
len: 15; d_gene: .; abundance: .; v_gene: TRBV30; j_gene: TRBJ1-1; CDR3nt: TGTGCCTGGAGTCCCCATCGACAGGTGCTCACTGAAGCTTTCTTT; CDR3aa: CAWSPHRQVLTEAFF
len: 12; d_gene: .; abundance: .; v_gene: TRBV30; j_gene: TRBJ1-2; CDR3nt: TGTGCCTGGAGTGTAAGGGGGTATGGCTACACCTTC; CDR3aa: CAWSVRGYGYTF
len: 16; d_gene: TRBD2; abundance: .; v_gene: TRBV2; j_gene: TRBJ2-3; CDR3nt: TGTGCCAGTGGACTAGCGGGGGGGCGGGTCACAGATACGCAGTATTTT; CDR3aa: CASGLAGGRVTDTQYF
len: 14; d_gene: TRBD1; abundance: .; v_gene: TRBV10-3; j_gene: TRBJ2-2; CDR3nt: TGTGCCATCAATCCGACAGGGGGCTCCGGGGAGCTGTTTTTT; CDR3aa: CAINPTGGSGELFF
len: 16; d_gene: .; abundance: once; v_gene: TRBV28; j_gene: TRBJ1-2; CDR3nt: TGTGCCAGCAGTTTGGCCCTGACAGAAATTAACTATGGCTACACCTTC; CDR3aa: CASSLALTEINYGYTF
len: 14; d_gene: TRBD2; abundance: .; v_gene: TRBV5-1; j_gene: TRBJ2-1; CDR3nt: TGCGCCAGCAGCTTACTAGCGGGGGGCAATGAGCAGTTCTTC; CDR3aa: CASSLLAGGNEQFF
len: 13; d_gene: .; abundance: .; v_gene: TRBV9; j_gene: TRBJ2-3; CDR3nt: TGTGCCAGCAGCGAGACTGGAACAGATACGCAGTATTTT; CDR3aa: CASSETGTDTQYF
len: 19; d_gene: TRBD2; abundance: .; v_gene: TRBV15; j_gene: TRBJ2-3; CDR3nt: TGTGCCACCAGCAGAGATAGACTAGCGGGAGGGCCTAGCACAGATACGCAGTATTTT; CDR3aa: CATSRDRLAGGPSTDTQYF
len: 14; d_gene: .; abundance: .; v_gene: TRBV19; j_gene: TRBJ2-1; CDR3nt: TGTGCCAGTAGTATCCGGGGGGCGCTCAATGAGCAGTTCTTC; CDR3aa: CASSIRGALNEQFF
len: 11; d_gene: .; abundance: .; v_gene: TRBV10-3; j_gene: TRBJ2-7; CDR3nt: TGTGCCATCGAGGACAGCTACGAGCAGTACTTC; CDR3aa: CAIEDSYEQYF
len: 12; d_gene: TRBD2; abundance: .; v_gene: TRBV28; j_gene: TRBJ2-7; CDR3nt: TGTGCCAGCAGTTCGACTAGCACCGAGCAGTACTTC; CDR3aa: CASSSTSTEQYF
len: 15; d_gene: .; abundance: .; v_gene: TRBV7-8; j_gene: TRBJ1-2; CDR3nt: TGTGCCAGCAGCTTCCTATCGACAGACGCCTATGGCTACACCTTC; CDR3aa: CASSFLSTDAYGYTF
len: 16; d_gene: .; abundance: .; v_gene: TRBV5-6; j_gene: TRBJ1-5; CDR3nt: TGTGCCAGCAGCTTGGGGAGGGACCCTAGTAATCAGCCCCAGCATTTT; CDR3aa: CASSLGRDPSNQPQHF
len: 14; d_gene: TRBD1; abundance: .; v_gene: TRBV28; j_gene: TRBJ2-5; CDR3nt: TGTGCCAGCAGCCCGACAGGGAAGGGAGAGACCCAGTACTTC; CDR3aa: CASSPTGKGETQYF
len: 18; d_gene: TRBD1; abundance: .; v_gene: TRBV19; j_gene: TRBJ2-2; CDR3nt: TGTGCCAGTAGTATTCTGCCGGGACAGGGGGCAGGAACCGGGGAGCTGTTTTTT; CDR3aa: CASSILPGQGAGTGELFF
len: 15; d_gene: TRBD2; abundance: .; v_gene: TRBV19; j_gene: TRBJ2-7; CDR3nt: TGTGCCAGTACCCCTAGGGCTAGCGGGGGCTACGAGCAGTACTTC; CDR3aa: CASTPRASGGYEQYF
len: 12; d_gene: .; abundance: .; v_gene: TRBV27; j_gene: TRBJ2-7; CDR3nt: TGTGCCAGCCAGGGTTATGGCTACGAGCAGTACTTC; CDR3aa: CASQGYGYEQYF
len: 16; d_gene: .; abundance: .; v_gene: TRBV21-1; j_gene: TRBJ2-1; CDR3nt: TGTGCCAGCAGCATTGGGACTAGCGGTCTCGACGGCGAGCAGTTCTTC; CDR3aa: CASSIGTSGLDGEQFF
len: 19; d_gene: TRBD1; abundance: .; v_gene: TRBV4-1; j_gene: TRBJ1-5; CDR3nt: TGCGCCAGCAGCCTCCAAATTGGGGGAGGGACAGGGGACAATCAGCCCCAGCATTTT; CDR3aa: CASSLQIGGGTGDNQPQHF
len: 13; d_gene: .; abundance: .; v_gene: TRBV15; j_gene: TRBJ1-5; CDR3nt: TGTGCCACCAGCGGGAGGGGCAATCAGCCCCAGCATTTT; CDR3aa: CATSGRGNQPQHF
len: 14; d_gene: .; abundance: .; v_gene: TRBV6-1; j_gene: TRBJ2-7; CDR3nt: TGTGCCAGCAGTGTGGGACAATTGGCCTACGAGCAGTACTTC; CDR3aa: CASSVGQLAYEQYF
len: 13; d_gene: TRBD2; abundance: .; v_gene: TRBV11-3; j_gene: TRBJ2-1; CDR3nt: TGTGCCAGCAGCCCGGGGGGTTGGGATGAGCAGTTCTTC; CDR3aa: CASSPGGWDEQFF
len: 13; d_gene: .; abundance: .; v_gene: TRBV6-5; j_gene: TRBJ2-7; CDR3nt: TGTGCCAGCACCCCCTATCACTCCTACGAGCAGTACTTC; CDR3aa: CASTPYHSYEQYF